Below, one T cell receptor beta chain is given with its context. What it binds is unknown. RNA transcripts were the template for amplifying TCR beta CDR3 regions. An initial round of RT-PCR targeting the TCR CDR3 relied on the HTBI primer set. Each CDR3 protein is one row after TCRdb ran MiXCR on the multiplex PCR reads. The profile shows hundreds of thousands of distinct CDR3 sequences, approximately 15% of them singletons. The cohort's ophthalmopathy patients, a group with duration under 3 months, had a Clinical Activity Score of at least 3 and a NOSPECS grade of at least 4. It was over 9.5 ml of fresh peripheral blood that supplied the PBMCs. This CDR3 has 15 amino acids. Germline trimming cut 7 bases from V and 2 bases from J; bases unmatched to any gene: 8. Per germline, CDR1 MDHEN and CDR2 SYDVKM. This specimen belongs to a study of T cells in Graves' hyperthyroidism and ophthalmopathy. Broader study findings: For ophthalmopathy, model prediction preceded onset by a median around 7 months. In blood, most of the thyroid clonotypes expanded above 0.001 were also present.

Sequenced: blood. The receptor was isolated from a woman aged 50 to 60 with Graves' ophthalmopathy. The chain recombines TRBV28 with TRBJ2-1; TRBD1 matches at 7 bases. CDR3 DNA: TGTGCCAGCAACCAGGGGGAGACCCCCTACAATGAGCAGTTCTTC. This translates into CASNQGETPYNEQFF.